The clone carrying this T cell receptor (beta chain) has at least ten counts. Its antigen is not known. The sample is drawn from a study of T-cell reconstitution after alpha-beta-depleted transplantation in children. Notes on the study in general: Several patients had high TCRbeta diversity at day 60; it came from surviving recipient T cells and thymic progenitors.

Using unique molecular identifiers, the investigators prepared the TCRbeta library. A single record per CDR3 protein comes from TCRdb applying MiXCR to the PCR reads. The table lists around 440,000 distinct CDR3 sequences, about 10% of them singletons, with just over 2% in the top ten. This material consisted of PBMCs, taken before TCRalphabeta/CD19-depleted stem cell transplant. This TCR derives from a child aged 2 to 15 with inherited bone marrow failure, due to receive a stem cell transplant.

CDR3 loop: CASSLAGGASAGELFF. The DNA of the CDR3 is TGTGCCAGCAGTTTGGCAGGGGGCGCTTCAGCCGGGGAGCTGTTTTTT. The V and J genes are TRBV12-3 or TRBV12-4 and TRBJ2-2, with 8 bases aligning to TRBD1. Trimming took 3 bases from V and 6 from J; bases not matched to a gene: 9. This CDR3 region has 16 residues.